The rows below give T cell receptor beta chains drawn from one sample of a study of radiotherapy plus CTLA-4 blockade in lung cancer. Some clones are missing from TCRdb's copy, which holds only in-frame ones; the method was immunoSEQ multiplex PCR. The sample carries about 68,000 clones, roughly 78% recorded once. The sample consisted of peripheral blood, taken from a patient treated with radiotherapy plus ipilimumab. The source of these receptors is a human donor with non-small cell lung cancer who had a complete response to radiotherapy plus ipilimumab. Both conserved end residues are part of each CDR3. Each record gives: CDR3 protein, D gene, V gene. D genes are given only for firm matches.

CAWTISGANVLTF | - | TRBV30
CASSRIRVKYYEQYF | - | TRBV14
CASSFYGFSPLHF | - | TRBV27
CASSLERGDPQYF | - | TRBV11-3
CASSQSGGSYNEQFF | TRBD2 | TRBV7-7
CAWGRRSFEQYF | - | TRBV30
CASSAPGQLNNEQFF | - | TRBV6-1
CASSPRRRANTGELFF | - | TRBV2
CASSSPLSGTGGNNNEQFF | TRBD1 | TRBV5-1
CASSKQGVNTEAFF | - | TRBV19
CASSVHSGANVLTF | - | TRBV25-1
CAISEPRTETQYF | - | TRBV10-3
CASDPPRNEQFF | - | TRBV7-9
CASSPWTGEDTGELFF | TRBD1 | TRBV5-5
CASQRDYRTGELFF | TRBD2 | TRBV18
CASGRDFTSGNTIYF | - | TRBV12-5
CAWSLPGGKSAAQHF | TRBD1 | TRBV30
CASRGLAGGLQETQYF | TRBD2 | TRBV2
CASSPGTERIEAFF | - | TRBV7-6
CASSIQQKEQYF | - | TRBV18
CASRLAGLQETQYF | TRBD2 | TRBV27
CASSPPEGKQYF | - | TRBV7-2
CASSRDSSPTDTQYF | - | TRBV7-7
CAISGGGGYTF | - | TRBV10-3
CASSDSLGNEQFF | - | TRBV6-4
CASSQDYTGSIRRGYTF | - | TRBV4-3
CASSYDRQGGEQYF | - | TRBV5-4
CASSHGTRAGQTQYF | - | TRBV14
CASSPPTSGSGANVLTF | - | TRBV18
CASRQEQETQYF | - | TRBV5-1
CAISDGRISEQYF | - | TRBV10-3
CASSGTGSGYGYTF | TRBD1 | TRBV6-1
CASRGDRGRGYTF | TRBD1 | TRBV19